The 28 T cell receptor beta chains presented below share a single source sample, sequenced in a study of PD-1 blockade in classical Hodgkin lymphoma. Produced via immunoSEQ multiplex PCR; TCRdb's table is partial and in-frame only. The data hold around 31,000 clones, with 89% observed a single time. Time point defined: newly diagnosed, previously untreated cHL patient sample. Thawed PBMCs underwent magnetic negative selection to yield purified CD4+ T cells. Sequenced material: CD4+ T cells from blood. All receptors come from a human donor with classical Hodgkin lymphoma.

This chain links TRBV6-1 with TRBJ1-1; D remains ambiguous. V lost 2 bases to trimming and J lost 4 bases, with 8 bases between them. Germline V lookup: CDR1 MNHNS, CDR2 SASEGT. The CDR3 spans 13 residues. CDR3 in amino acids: CASSERPSTEAFF. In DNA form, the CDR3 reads TGTGCCAGCAGTGAACGCCCAAGCACTGAAGCTTTCTTT.

CDR3 DNA: TGTGCCAGCAGCCAGAGTTGGCAGGGGGACCACGAGCAGTACTTC. Translation gives CASSQSWQGDHEQYF. This chain connects TRBV7-2 to TRBJ2-7, with TRBD1 matching over 7 bases. The CDR3 has 15 residues. V lost 5 bases and J lost 5; bases outside the gene matches: 12. The V gene's germline CDR1 is SGHTA and CDR2 FQGNSA.

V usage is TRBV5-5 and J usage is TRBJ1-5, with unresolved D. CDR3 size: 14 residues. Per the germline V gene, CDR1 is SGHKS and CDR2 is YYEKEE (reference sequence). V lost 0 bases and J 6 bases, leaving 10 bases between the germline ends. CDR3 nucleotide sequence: TGTGCCAGCAGCTTGGCGACTGCTCCTCAGCCCCAGCATTTT. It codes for CASSLATAPQPQHF. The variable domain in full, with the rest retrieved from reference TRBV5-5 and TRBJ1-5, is DAGVTQSPTHLIKTRGQQVTLRCSPISGHKSVSWYQQVLGQGPQFIFQYYEKEERGRGNFPDRFSARQFPNYSSELNVNALLLGDSALYLCASSLATAPQPQHFGDGTRLSIL.

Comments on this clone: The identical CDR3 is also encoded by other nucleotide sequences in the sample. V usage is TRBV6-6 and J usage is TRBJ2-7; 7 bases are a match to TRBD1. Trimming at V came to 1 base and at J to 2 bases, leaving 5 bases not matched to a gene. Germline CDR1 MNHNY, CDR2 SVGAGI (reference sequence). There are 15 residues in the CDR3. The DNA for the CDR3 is TGTGCCAGCAGTTACTTAGGACAGGTTACCTACGAGCAGTACTTC. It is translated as CASSYLGQVTYEQYF.

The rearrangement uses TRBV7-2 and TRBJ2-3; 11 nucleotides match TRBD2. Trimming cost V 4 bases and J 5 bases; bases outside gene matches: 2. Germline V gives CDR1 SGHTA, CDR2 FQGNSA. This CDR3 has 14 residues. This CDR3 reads CASSSGLAGDTQYF. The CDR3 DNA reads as TGTGCCAGCAGCTCCGGACTAGCGGGAGATACGCAGTATTTT.

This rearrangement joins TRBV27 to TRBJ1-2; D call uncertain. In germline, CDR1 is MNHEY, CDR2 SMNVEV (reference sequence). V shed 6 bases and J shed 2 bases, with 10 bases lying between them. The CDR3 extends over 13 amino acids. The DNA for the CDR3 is TGTGCCAGCAGACCCGACGGAAACTATGGCTACACCTTC. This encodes CASRPDGNYGYTF.

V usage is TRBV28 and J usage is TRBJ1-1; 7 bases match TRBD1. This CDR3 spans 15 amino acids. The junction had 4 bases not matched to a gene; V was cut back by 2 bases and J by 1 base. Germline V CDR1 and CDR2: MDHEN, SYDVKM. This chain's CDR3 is CASSLGDRENTEAFF. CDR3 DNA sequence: TGTGCCAGCAGTTTAGGAGACAGGGAGAACACTGAAGCTTTCTTT.

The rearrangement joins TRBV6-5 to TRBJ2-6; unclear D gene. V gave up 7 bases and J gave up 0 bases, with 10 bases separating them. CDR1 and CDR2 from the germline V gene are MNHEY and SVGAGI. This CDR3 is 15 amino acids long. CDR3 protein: CASTRDGSGANVLTF. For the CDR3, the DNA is TGTGCCAGCACCCGAGACGGCTCTGGGGCCAACGTCCTGACTTTC.

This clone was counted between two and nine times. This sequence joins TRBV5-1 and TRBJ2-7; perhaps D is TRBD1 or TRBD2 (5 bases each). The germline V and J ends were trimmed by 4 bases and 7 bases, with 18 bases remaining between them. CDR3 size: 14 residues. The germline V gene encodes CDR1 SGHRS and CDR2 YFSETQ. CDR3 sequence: CASSPLSGTGEQYF. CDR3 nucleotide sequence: TGCGCCAGCAGCCCCCTTTCTGGGACGGGAGAGCAGTACTTC.

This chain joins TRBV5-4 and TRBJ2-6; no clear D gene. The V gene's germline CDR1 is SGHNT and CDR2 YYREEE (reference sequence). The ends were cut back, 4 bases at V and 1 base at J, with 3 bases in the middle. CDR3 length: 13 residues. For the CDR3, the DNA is TGTGCCAGCAGCCAATCTGGGGCCAACGTCCTGACTTTC. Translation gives CASSQSGANVLTF.

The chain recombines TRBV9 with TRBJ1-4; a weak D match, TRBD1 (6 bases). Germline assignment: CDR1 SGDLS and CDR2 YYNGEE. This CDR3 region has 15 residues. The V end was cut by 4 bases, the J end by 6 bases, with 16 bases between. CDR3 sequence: CASSPRQDDDEKLFF. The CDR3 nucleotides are TGTGCCAGCAGCCCCCGACAGGACGATGATGAAAAACTGTTTTTT.

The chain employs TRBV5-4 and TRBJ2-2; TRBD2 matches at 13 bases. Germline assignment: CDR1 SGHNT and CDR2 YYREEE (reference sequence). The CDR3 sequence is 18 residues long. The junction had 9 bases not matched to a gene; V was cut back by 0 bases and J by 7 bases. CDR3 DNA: TGTGCCAGCAGCTTGGCCGCGGGACTAGCGGGGACGGGCGGGGAGCTGTTTTTT. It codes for CASSLAAGLAGTGGELFF.

The DNA for the CDR3 is TGCGCCAGCAGCCAATGGAGGGGGAGGGCCGCTTTGGGGGCCAACGTCCTGACTTTC. It encodes CASSQWRGRAALGANVLTF. The chain uses TRBV4-3 and TRBJ2-6; D possibly corresponds to TRBD2 (7 bases). With 2 bases removed from V and 4 bases from J, the gap between germline ends came to 21 bases. Per the germline V gene, CDR1 is LGHNA and CDR2 is YSLEER. The CDR3 is 19 residues long.

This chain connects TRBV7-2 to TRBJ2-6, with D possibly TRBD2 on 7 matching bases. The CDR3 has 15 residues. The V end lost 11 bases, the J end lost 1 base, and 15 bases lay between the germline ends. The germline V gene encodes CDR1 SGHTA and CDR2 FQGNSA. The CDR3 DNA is TGTGCCGTGGGCAGGGGAGGGTCTGGGGCCAACGTCCTGACTTTC. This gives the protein CAVGRGGSGANVLTF.

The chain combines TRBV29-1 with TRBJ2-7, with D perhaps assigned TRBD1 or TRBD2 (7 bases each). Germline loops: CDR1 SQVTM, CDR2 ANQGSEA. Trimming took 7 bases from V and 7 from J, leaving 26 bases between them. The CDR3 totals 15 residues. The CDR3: CSAAPGTAGFREQYF. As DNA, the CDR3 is TGCAGCGCAGCTCCCGGGACAGCGGGGTTTAGGGAGCAGTACTTC.

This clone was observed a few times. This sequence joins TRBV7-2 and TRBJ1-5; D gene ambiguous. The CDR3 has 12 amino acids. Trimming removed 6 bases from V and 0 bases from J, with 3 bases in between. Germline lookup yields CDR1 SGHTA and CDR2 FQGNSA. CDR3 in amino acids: CASSYSNQPQHF. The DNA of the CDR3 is TGTGCCAGCAGTTATAGCAATCAGCCCCAGCATTTT.

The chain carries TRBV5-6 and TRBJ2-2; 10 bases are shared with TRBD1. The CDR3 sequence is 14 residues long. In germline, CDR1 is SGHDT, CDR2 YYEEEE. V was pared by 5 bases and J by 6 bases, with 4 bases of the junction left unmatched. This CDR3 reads CASRRTGGSGELFF. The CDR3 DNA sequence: TGTGCCAGCAGACGGACAGGGGGATCCGGGGAGCTGTTTTTT.

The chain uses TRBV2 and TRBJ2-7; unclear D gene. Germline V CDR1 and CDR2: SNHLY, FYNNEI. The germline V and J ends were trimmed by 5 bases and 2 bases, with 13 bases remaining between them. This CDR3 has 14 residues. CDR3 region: CASSKNTVTYEQYF. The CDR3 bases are TGTGCCAGCAGTAAGAACACCGTTACCTACGAGCAGTACTTC.

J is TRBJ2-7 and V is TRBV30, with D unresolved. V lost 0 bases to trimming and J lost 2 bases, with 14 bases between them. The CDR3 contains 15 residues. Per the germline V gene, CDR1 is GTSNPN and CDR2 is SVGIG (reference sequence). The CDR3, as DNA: TGTGCCTGGAGTGTATCGTTTTCCATTGCCTACGAGCAGTACTTC. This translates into CAWSVSFSIAYEQYF.

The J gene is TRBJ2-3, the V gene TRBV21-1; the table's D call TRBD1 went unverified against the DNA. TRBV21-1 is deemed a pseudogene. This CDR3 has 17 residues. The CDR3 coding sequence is TGTGCCAGCAGCAAGCTTACACAGGGCTTTCGCACAGATACGCAGTATTTT. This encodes CASSKLTQGFRTDTQYF.

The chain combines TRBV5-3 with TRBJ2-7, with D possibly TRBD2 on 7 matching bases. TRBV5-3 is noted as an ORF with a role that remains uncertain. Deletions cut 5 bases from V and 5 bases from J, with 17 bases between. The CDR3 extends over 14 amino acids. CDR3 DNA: TGTGCCAGAAGTTGCAGGGGAGGGTGCGACGAGCAGTACTTC. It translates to CARSCRGGCDEQYF.

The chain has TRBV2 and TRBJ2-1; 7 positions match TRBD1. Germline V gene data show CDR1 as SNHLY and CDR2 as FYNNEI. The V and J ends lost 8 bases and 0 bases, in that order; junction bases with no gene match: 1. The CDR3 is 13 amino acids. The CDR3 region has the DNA TGTGCCAGCGGGACAGACTCCTACAATGAGCAGTTCTTC. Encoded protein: CASGTDSYNEQFF. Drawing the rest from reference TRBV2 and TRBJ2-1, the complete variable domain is EPEVTQTPSHQVTQMGQEVILRCVPISNHLYFYWYRQILGQKVEFLVSFYNNEISEKSEIFDDQFSVERPDGSNFTLKIRSTKLEDSAMYFCASGTDSYNEQFFGPGTRLTVL.

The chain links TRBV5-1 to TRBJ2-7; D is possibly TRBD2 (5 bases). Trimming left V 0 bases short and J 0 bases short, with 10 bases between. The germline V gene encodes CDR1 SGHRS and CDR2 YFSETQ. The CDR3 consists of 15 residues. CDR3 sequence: CASSLVGAFSYEQYF. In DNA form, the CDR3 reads TGCGCCAGCAGCTTGGTGGGAGCCTTCTCCTACGAGCAGTACTTC.

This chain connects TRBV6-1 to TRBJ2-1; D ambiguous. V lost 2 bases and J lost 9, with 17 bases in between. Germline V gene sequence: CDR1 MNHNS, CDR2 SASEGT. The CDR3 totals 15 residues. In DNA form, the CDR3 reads TGTGCCAGCAGTGAACAGGCTAGTCGGCTCGGTGAGCAGTTCTTC. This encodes CASSEQASRLGEQFF.

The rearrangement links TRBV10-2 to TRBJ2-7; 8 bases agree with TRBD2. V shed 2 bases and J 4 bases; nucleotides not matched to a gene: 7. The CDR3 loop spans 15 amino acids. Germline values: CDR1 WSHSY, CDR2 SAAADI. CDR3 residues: CASSEPTSAKYEQYF. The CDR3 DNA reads TGCGCCAGCAGTGAGCCGACTAGCGCGAAGTACGAGCAGTACTTC.

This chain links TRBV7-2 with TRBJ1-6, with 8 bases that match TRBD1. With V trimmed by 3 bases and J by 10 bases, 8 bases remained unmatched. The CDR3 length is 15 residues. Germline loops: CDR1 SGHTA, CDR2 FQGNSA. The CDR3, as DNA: TGTGCCAGCAGCTTTGGACAGGGCCCAGGATCACCCCTCCACTTT. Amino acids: CASSFGQGPGSPLHF.

DNA of the CDR3: TGTGCCAGCAGCTTAGCTAATGACAGGGTGTGGGACTATGGCTACACCTTC. Its translation is CASSLANDRVWDYGYTF. This chain connects TRBV7-8 to TRBJ1-2; TRBD1 agrees at 7 bases. Germline CDR1 is SGHVS and CDR2 is FQNEAQ. This CDR3 contains 17 residues. Germline trimming cut 0 bases from V and 3 bases from J; bases unmatched to any gene: 10.

This CDR3 is CAWSATGVSETQYF. The CDR3 region has the DNA TGTGCCTGGAGCGCGACAGGGGTCTCAGAGACCCAGTACTTC. The chain uses TRBV30 and TRBJ2-5; 8 nucleotides agree with TRBD1. The CDR3 spans 14 residues. V lost 3 bases to trimming and J lost 4 bases; unmatched junction nucleotides: 7. The germline V gene has CDR1 GTSNPN and CDR2 SVGIG (reference sequence).